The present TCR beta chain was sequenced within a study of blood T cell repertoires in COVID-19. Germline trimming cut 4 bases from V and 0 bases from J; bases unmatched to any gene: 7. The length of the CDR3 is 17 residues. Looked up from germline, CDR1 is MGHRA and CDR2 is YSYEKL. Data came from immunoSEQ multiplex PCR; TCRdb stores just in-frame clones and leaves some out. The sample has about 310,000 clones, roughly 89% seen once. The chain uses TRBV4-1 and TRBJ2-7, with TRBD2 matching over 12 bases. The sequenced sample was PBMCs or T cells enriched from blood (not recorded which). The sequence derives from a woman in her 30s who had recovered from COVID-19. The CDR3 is CASSLRTSGASSYEQYF. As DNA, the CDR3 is TGCGCCAGCAGCCTTCGGACTAGCGGGGCCTCCTCCTACGAGCAGTACTTC.